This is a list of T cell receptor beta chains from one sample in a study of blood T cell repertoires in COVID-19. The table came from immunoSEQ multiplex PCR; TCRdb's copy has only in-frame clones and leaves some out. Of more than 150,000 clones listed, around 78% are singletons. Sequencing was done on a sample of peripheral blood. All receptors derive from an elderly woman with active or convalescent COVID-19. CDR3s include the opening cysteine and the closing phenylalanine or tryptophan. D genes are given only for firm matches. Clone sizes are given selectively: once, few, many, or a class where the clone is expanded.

CDR3 DNA: TGTGCCAGTAGTATGGGGCCAGGCATTAACTATGGCTACACCTTC
CDR3 protein: CASSMGPGINYGYTF
clone size: few
D gene: -
V gene: TRBV19
J gene: TRBJ1-2

CDR3 DNA: TGTGCCAGCAGGGGGCTTGGGAATGAGCAGTTCTTC
CDR3 protein: CASRGLGNEQFF
clone size: -
D gene: -
V gene: TRBV27
J gene: TRBJ2-1

CDR3 DNA: TGTGCCAGCACCACAGGGGGGGACACCATATATTTT
CDR3 protein: CASTTGGDTIYF
clone size: -
D gene: TRBD1
V gene: TRBV28
J gene: TRBJ1-3

CDR3 DNA: TGTGCCAGCAGTTTAGTGGGAGGGCTTGGGATCTACGAGCAGTACTTC
CDR3 protein: CASSLVGGLGIYEQYF
clone size: -
D gene: TRBD2
V gene: TRBV27
J gene: TRBJ2-7

CDR3 DNA: TGTGCCAGCTCACCTAATGAGGCGGGAATTAATGAAAAACTGTTTTTT
CDR3 protein: CASSPNEAGINEKLFF
clone size: -
D gene: -
V gene: TRBV18
J gene: TRBJ1-4

CDR3 DNA: TGCAGCGTATCAGTCAGTGGCCAGGGGGCTACTGAAGCTTTCTTT
CDR3 protein: CSVSVSGQGATEAFF
clone size: once
D gene: TRBD1
V gene: TRBV29-1
J gene: TRBJ1-1

CDR3 DNA: TGTGCCAGCAGCCTACAGGCCTACGAGCAGTACTTC
CDR3 protein: CASSLQAYEQYF
clone size: -
D gene: -
V gene: TRBV6-2/TRBV6-3
J gene: TRBJ2-7

CDR3 DNA: TGTGCCAGCAGCCAACAAGCCATAAGAACTAGCACAGATACGCAGTATTTT
CDR3 protein: CASSQQAIRTSTDTQYF
clone size: -
D gene: -
V gene: TRBV3-1/TRBV3-2
J gene: TRBJ2-3

CDR3 DNA: TGTGCCAGCAGCTTCCGAACAGGGAGTAACTACGAGCAGTACTTC
CDR3 protein: CASSFRTGSNYEQYF
clone size: few
D gene: -
V gene: TRBV7-9
J gene: TRBJ2-7

CDR3 DNA: TGTGCCAGTAGTTTCTCCTACAGGGGTGGTGGCGAGCAGTACTTC
CDR3 protein: CASSFSYRGGGEQYF
clone size: once
D gene: TRBD1
V gene: TRBV19
J gene: TRBJ2-7

CDR3 DNA: TGTGCCAGCAGTCGTGAGGTCCCCCCCCAGTACTTC
CDR3 protein: CASSREVPPQYF
clone size: -
D gene: -
V gene: TRBV3-1/TRBV3-2
J gene: TRBJ2-5

CDR3 DNA: TGCAGTGCTAGTAGTTCTAGCGGGGGGTTCAGCTCCTACAATGAGCAGTTCTTC
CDR3 protein: CSASSSSGGFSSYNEQFF
clone size: -
D gene: TRBD2
V gene: TRBV20-1
J gene: TRBJ2-1

CDR3 DNA: TGTGCCAGCAGCTTAAAATTCCAGGGGGCGCAGAATGAGCAGTTCTTC
CDR3 protein: CASSLKFQGAQNEQFF
clone size: -
D gene: TRBD1
V gene: TRBV7-8
J gene: TRBJ2-1

CDR3 DNA: TGTGCCACCAGTGATTTTCCGGGGACAGAGAGCACAGATACGCAGTATTTT
CDR3 protein: CATSDFPGTESTDTQYF
clone size: -
D gene: TRBD1
V gene: TRBV24-1
J gene: TRBJ2-3

CDR3 DNA: TGCGCCAGCAGCCAAAGAGCGGGGGTCCAAGAGACCCAGTACTTC
CDR3 protein: CASSQRAGVQETQYF
clone size: -
D gene: TRBD2
V gene: TRBV4-3
J gene: TRBJ2-5

CDR3 DNA: TGTGCCAGCAGACCACTAGCGGGGGGGCCGTACGAGCAGTACTTC
CDR3 protein: CASRPLAGGPYEQYF
clone size: -
D gene: TRBD2
V gene: TRBV6-6
J gene: TRBJ2-7

CDR3 DNA: TGTGCCAGCATCTCCCCCGGCACCGGGGAGCTGTTTTTT
CDR3 protein: CASISPGTGELFF
clone size: -
D gene: -
V gene: TRBV6-6
J gene: TRBJ2-2

CDR3 DNA: TGCGCCAGCAGACCGTCGGGATCCAGTTACGAGCAGTACTTC
CDR3 protein: CASRPSGSSYEQYF
clone size: -
D gene: -
V gene: TRBV5-1
J gene: TRBJ2-7

CDR3 DNA: TGTGCCAGCAGCGCACACGAGGCTTTGGAAAACACCATATATTTT
CDR3 protein: CASSAHEALENTIYF
clone size: -
D gene: -
V gene: TRBV7-6
J gene: TRBJ1-3

CDR3 DNA: TGTGCCAGTAGTATAAGTAGCCTAGCCGGAGAGCAGTTCTTC
CDR3 protein: CASSISSLAGEQFF
clone size: once
D gene: -
V gene: TRBV19
J gene: TRBJ2-1

CDR3 DNA: TGTGCCAGCAGCAAGTCCGTGAGCTCCTACAATGAGCAGTTCTTC
CDR3 protein: CASSKSVSSYNEQFF
clone size: once
D gene: -
V gene: TRBV21-1
J gene: TRBJ2-1

CDR3 DNA: TGTGCCAGCAGCTTTGTGTATTTGGATACGCAGTATTTT
CDR3 protein: CASSFVYLDTQYF
clone size: few
D gene: -
V gene: TRBV7-2
J gene: TRBJ2-3

CDR3 DNA: TGTGCCAGTAGGGTTAGTGGGGGACACAATCAGCCCCAGCATTTT
CDR3 protein: CASRVSGGHNQPQHF
clone size: -
D gene: -
V gene: TRBV19
J gene: TRBJ1-5

CDR3 DNA: TGTGCCAGCAGCACCGGGACAGGGATAAACGAGCAGTACTTC
CDR3 protein: CASSTGTGINEQYF
clone size: -
D gene: TRBD1
V gene: TRBV11-2
J gene: TRBJ2-7

CDR3 DNA: TGTGCCAGTAGTGATCGGCAGGGTGGAAACACCATATATTTT
CDR3 protein: CASSDRQGGNTIYF
clone size: -
D gene: -
V gene: TRBV5-4
J gene: TRBJ1-3

CDR3 DNA: TGTGCCAGCACCTCAGGGAATCCTAGCAATCAGCCCCAGCATTTT
CDR3 protein: CASTSGNPSNQPQHF
clone size: -
D gene: -
V gene: TRBV28
J gene: TRBJ1-5